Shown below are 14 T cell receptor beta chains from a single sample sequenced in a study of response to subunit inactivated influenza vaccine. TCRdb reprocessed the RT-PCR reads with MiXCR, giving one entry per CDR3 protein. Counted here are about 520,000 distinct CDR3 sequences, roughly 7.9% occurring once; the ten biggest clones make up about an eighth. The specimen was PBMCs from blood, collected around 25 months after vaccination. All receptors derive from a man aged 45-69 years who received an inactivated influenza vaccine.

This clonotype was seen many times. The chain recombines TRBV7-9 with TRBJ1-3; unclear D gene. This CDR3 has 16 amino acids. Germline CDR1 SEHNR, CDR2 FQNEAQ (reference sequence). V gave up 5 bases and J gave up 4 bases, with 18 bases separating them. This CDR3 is CASSLPRKVYGNTIYF. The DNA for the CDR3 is TGTGCCAGCAGCCTTCCACGGAAGGTATACGGAAACACCATATATTTT.

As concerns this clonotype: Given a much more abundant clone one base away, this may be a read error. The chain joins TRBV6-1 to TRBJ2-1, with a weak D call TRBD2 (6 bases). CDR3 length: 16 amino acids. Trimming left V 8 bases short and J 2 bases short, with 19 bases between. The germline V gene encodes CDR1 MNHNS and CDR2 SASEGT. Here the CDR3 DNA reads TGTGCCAGCGGTCCCCCCGGGACTCTAACCTACAATGAGCAGTTCTTC. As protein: CASGPPGTLTYNEQFF.

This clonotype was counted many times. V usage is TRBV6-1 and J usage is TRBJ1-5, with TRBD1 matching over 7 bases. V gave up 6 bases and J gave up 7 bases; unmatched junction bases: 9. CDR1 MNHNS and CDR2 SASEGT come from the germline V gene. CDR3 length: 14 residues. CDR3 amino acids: CASSPKTGSQPQHF. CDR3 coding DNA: TGTGCCAGCAGCCCTAAGACAGGGTCGCAGCCCCAGCATTTT.

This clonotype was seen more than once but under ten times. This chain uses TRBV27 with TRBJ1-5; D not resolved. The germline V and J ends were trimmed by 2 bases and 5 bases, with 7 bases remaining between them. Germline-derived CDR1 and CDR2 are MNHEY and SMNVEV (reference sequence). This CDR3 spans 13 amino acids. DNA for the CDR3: TGTGCCAGCAGTTTAGTTGTCGATCAGCCCCAGCATTTT. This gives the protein CASSLVVDQPQHF.

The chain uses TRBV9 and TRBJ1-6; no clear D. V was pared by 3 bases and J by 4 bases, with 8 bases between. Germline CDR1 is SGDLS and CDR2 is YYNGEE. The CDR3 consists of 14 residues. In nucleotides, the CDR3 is TGTGCCAGCAGCGCCGGGCATTATAATTCACCCCTCCACTTT. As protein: CASSAGHYNSPLHF.

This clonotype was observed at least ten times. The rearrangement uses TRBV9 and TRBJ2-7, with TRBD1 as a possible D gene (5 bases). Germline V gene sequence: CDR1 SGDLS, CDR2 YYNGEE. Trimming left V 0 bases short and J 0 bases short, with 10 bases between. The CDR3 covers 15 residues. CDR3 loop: CASSVGQSLSYEQYF. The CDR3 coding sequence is TGTGCCAGCAGCGTAGGACAGTCTCTCTCCTACGAGCAGTACTTC.

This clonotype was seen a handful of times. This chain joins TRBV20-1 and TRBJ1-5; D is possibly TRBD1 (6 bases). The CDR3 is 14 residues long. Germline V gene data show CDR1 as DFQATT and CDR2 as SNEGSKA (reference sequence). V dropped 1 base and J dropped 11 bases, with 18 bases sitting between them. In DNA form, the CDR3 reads TGCAGTGCTAGAGCCGCGACAGGTTCCGCGACCCAGCATTTT. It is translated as CSARAATGSATQHF.

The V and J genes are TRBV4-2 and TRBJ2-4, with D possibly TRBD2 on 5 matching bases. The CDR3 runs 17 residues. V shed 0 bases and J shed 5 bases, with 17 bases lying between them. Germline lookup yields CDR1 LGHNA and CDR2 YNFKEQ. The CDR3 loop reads CASSQDRARRRENIQYF. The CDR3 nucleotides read TGTGCCAGCAGCCAAGATCGGGCACGGCGGCGGGAAAACATTCAGTACTTC.

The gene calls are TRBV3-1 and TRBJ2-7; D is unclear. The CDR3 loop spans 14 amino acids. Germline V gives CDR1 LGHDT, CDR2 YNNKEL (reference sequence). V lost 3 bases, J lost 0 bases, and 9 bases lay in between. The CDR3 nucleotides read TGTGCCAGCAGCCACGGCACCTTCTCCTACGAGCAGTACTTC. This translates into CASSHGTFSYEQYF.

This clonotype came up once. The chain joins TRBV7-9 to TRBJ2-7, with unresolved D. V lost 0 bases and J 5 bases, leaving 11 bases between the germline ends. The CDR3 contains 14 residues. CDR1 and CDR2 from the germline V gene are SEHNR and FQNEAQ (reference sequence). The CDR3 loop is CASSLAPLEDEQYF. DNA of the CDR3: TGTGCCAGCAGCTTAGCCCCCCTAGAGGACGAGCAGTACTTC.

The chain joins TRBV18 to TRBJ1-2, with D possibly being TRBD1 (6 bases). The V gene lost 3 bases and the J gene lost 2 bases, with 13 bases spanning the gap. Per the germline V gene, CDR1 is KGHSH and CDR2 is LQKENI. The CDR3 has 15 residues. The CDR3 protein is CASSPRGHPNYGYTF. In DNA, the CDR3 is TGTGCCAGCTCACCCCGGGGGCACCCCAACTATGGCTACACCTTC.

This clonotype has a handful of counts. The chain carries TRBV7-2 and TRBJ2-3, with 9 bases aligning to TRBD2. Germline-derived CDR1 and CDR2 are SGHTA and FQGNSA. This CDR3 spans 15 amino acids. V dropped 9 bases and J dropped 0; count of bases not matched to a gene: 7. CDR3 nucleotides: TGTGCCAGTGATCTAGGACTAGCGAGCACAGATACGCAGTATTTT. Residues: CASDLGLASTDTQYF.

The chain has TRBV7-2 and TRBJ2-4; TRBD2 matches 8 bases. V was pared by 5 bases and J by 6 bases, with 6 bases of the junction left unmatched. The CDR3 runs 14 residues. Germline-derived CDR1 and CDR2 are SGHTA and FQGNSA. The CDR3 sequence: CASSPGGGINIQYF. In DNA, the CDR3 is TGTGCCAGCAGCCCCGGGGGGGGTATAAACATTCAGTACTTC.

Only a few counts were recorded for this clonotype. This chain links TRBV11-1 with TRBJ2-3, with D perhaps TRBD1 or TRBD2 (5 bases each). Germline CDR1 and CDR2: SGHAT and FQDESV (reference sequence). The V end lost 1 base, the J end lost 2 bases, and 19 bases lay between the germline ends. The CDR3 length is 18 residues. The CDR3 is CASSLGRGFTGNTDTQYF. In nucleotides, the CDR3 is TGTGCCAGCAGCTTAGGTAGGGGATTTACCGGGAACACAGATACGCAGTATTTT. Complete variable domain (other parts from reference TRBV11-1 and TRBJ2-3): EAEVAQSPRYKITEKSQAVAFWCDPISGHATLYWYRQILGQGPELLVQFQDESVVDDSQLPKDRFSAERLKGVDSTLKIQPAELGDSAMYLCASSLGRGFTGNTDTQYFGPGTRLTVL.